A selection of T cell receptor beta chains follows, all from one sample in a study of T cell responses to AZD1222 COVID-19 vaccine. The repertoire was sequenced with immunoSEQ multiplex PCR; TCRdb's copy has only in-frame clones and lacks some. The repertoire holds tens of thousands of clones, 84% seen once, with approximately 7% in the top ten. This sample comprised peripheral blood, obtained on day 0 of AZD1222 vaccination. These receptors were obtained from an adult in good health. The CDR3 runs from the conserved cysteine through the conserved F or W.

cdr3_length v_call cdr3_aa
17 TRBV9 CASSEGADSSYNSPLHF
12 TRBV3-1/TRBV3-2 CASSPQGYEQYF
14 TRBV18 CASSLALGNEKLFF
14 TRBV3-1/TRBV3-2 CASSQGGRYNEQFF
15 TRBV19 CASSLAGLTGNTIYF
13 TRBV2 CASSETRGASQHF
16 TRBV7-9 CASSRFREGTNYGYTF
15 TRBV18 CASSRTGGESYEQYF
15 TRBV5-1 CASSLLKGSSHEQYF
15 TRBV4-2 CASSQEGGSYNEQFF
14 TRBV6-5 CASSYAGGRSEQYF
15 TRBV3-1/TRBV3-2 CASSPRDRGNQPQHF
14 TRBV2 CAASKLTRHTEAFF
13 TRBV24-1 CATSDGDSYGYTF
14 TRBV19 CASSGAPRSSPLHF
14 TRBV27 CASRARAYSYEQYF
15 TRBV2 CASRRIVGGHSPLHF
14 TRBV4-1 CASSHLGETDTQYF
15 TRBV12-5 CASGLFGGAGNEQFF
12 TRBV7-8 CASSNHAYEQYF
16 TRBV10-1 CASSENRQGEKYEQYF
14 TRBV7-2 CASSSRVSTDTQYF
14 TRBV10-3 CAITQDRDGQPQHF
14 TRBV30 CAWSEGQLGYGYTF
16 TRBV9 CASSPQDIGLNEKLFF